These 22 T cell receptor beta chains were sequenced from one sample in a study of control samples from healthy donors and cancer patients (TCRdb year 2020). Receptor amplification or capture employed the immunoSEQ multiplex PCR assay. Drawn from immuneACCESS, this table holds only the in-frame rearrangements with V and J called that TCRdb kept. Clones are partly lost; checked studies trace under half to an unresolved V gene and leave the rest unexplained. The sample records about 140,000 clones, 80% to 95% of which are singletons. The top ten clones comprise around 11% of the sample. Sequences were obtained from blood. Receptors originate from a man aged 25 to 45 in good health.

This clone was found once. The chain employs TRBV5-6 and TRBJ2-1; D assignment may be TRBD1 or TRBD2 (5 bases each). The CDR3 extends over 15 amino acids. Germline loops: CDR1 SGHDT, CDR2 YYEEEE. Between the trimmed V and J ends, which lost 4 bases and 3 bases, there was a span of 14 bases. CDR3 residues: CASSGSGTDYNEQFF. The CDR3 DNA follows: TGTGCCAGCAGCGGATCCGGGACGGACTACAATGAGCAGTTCTTC.

The rearrangement joins TRBV10-3 to TRBJ2-1; D perhaps matches TRBD1 (5 bases). Per the germline V gene, CDR1 is ENHRY and CDR2 is SYGVKD. V gave up 6 bases and J gave up 5 bases, with 20 bases separating them. The CDR3 is 16 residues long. The CDR3 DNA follows: TGTGCCATCAGCCAACTTCTCGACAGAACGAACAATGAGCAGTTCTTC. Translated, it gives CAISQLLDRTNNEQFF.

The chain employs TRBV27 and TRBJ2-7; maybe TRBD2 (5 bases). In germline, CDR1 is MNHEY, CDR2 SMNVEV (reference sequence). CDR3 length: 14 residues. Trimming stripped 5 bases from V and 3 bases from J, with 14 bases between. CDR3 residues: CASSPEVSYYEQYF. For the CDR3, the DNA is TGTGCCAGCAGTCCGGAGGTGTCTTACTACGAGCAGTACTTC.

The gene calls are TRBV9 and TRBJ2-2; 10 bases are shared with TRBD2. V trimming: 0 bases; J trimming: 7 bases; junction bases outside the gene matches: 9. This CDR3 spans 17 amino acids. Looked up from germline, CDR1 is SGDLS and CDR2 is YYNGEE. DNA of the CDR3: TGTGCCAGCAGCGTAGAAAGCGGGAGGGCCGTAGGCGGGGAGCTGTTTTTT. Protein: CASSVESGRAVGGELFF.

The rearrangement uses TRBV19 and TRBJ1-3; no clear D. V was trimmed by 6 bases and J by 0 bases, leaving 15 bases between them. The CDR3 is 16 amino acids. From germline, CDR1 is LNHDA and CDR2 SQIVND (reference sequence). Written as DNA, the CDR3 is TGTGCCAGTAGACCCCCCTCGGGTAACTCTGGAAACACCATATATTTT. It codes for CASRPPSGNSGNTIYF.

The V gene is TRBV29-1, the J gene TRBJ2-7; D remains ambiguous. Germline CDR1 SQVTM, CDR2 ANQGSEA. The germline V and J ends were trimmed by 4 bases and 6 bases, with 16 bases remaining between them. CDR3 length equals 13 residues. The CDR3, as DNA: TGCAGCGTTGTGCGAGGAACCAGTTCCGAGCAGTACTTC. Its translation is CSVVRGTSSEQYF.

The rearrangement joins TRBV30 to TRBJ1-2; D call uncertain. The CDR3 runs to 12 residues. V shed 4 bases and J shed 2 bases, with 8 bases lying between them. Germline CDR1 reads GTSNPN; CDR2 reads SVGIG (reference sequence). The CDR3, as DNA: TGTGCCTGGAATCGTCTCAACTATGGCTACACCTTC. Translating gives CAWNRLNYGYTF.

This sequence joins TRBV19 and TRBJ1-2; TRBD1 matches at 7 bases. The V segment lost 2 bases and the J segment 5 bases; nucleotides outside the gene matches: 5. Germline assignment: CDR1 LNHDA and CDR2 SQIVND (reference sequence). This CDR3 has 14 amino acids. CDR3 sequence reads: CASSILQQGYGYTF. CDR3 DNA: TGTGCCAGTAGTATATTGCAACAGGGGTATGGCTACACCTTC. Full variable domain (outside the CDR3, taken from reference TRBV19 and TRBJ1-2): DGGITQSPKYLFRKEGQNVTLSCEQNLNHDAMYWYRQDPGQGLRLIYYSQIVNDFQKGDIAEGYSVSREKKESFPLTVTSAQKNPTAFYLCASSILQQGYGYTFGSGTRLTVV.

The chain is built from TRBV19 and TRBJ1-1, with 10 bases lining up with TRBD1. This CDR3 is built from 19 residues. CDR1 is LNHDA, CDR2 SQIVND, per germline (reference sequence). After removal of 0 bases from V and 2 bases from J, the junction contained 12 bases not matched to a gene. Here the CDR3 reads CASSIDIFRDRGPNTEAFF. The CDR3 DNA reads TGTGCCAGTAGTATAGATATTTTCAGGGACAGGGGTCCCAACACTGAAGCTTTCTTT.

There are a few counts of this clone. The CDR3, as DNA: TGTGCCAGCAGTTTACGGGGGCCGTATCAGCCCCAGCATTTT. Protein sequence: CASSLRGPYQPQHF. The chain links TRBV27 to TRBJ1-5, with D maybe TRBD1 (6 bases). Germline V lookup: CDR1 MNHEY, CDR2 SMNVEV (reference sequence). V lost 2 bases to trimming and J lost 5 bases, with 10 bases between them. This CDR3 region has 14 residues.

The CDR3 DNA sequence: TGTGCCAGCAGGCTACAGGGGGCTTTATACGAGCAGTACTTC. The encoded protein is CASRLQGALYEQYF. The chain uses TRBV27 and TRBJ2-7, with TRBD1 matching over 9 bases. Germline assignment: CDR1 MNHEY and CDR2 SMNVEV (reference sequence). With 6 bases clipped from V and 4 bases from J, the junction kept 7 bases outside the gene matches. The CDR3 extends over 14 amino acids.

For the CDR3, the DNA is TGTGCCAGCAGCTTAGGAAGGCGACTCTATGGCTACACCTTC. It specifies CASSLGRRLYGYTF. The V and J genes are TRBV7-9 and TRBJ1-2; no clear D. V gave up 1 base and J gave up 4 bases, with 10 bases separating them. The CDR3 totals 14 residues. From germline, CDR1 is SEHNR and CDR2 FQNEAQ (reference sequence).

The chain couples TRBV4-2 to TRBJ2-7, with 9 positions matching TRBD1. Trimming cost V 4 bases and J 6 bases; bases outside gene matches: 16. Germline lookup yields CDR1 LGHNA and CDR2 YNFKEQ. The CDR3 totals 17 residues. The chain's CDR3 is CASSPAGQGPRRGEQYF. CDR3 DNA sequence: TGTGCCAGCAGCCCCGCCGGACAGGGGCCCCGAAGGGGCGAGCAGTACTTC.

The chain has TRBV28 and TRBJ2-7, with 10 bases identical to TRBD1. V shed 6 bases, J shed 6 bases, and the junction held 5 bases outside the gene matches. CDR3 length: 13 amino acids. The germline CDR1 and CDR2 sequences are MDHEN and SYDVKM. CDR3 coding DNA: TGTGCCAGCAGACGACAGGGGGCGTTCGAGCAGTACTTC. Protein sequence: CASRRQGAFEQYF.

The chain employs TRBV9 and TRBJ2-7; 7 nucleotides align to TRBD2. The CDR3 runs to 15 residues. Per germline, CDR1 SGDLS and CDR2 YYNGEE. The J segment lost 7 bases and the V segment lost 4 bases, leaving 14 bases of the junction unmatched. In DNA form, the CDR3 reads TGTGCCAGCAGCACAGGACTAGGGGCGGTCTGGGAGCAGTACTTC. Its protein is CASSTGLGAVWEQYF.

The chain links TRBV7-9 to TRBJ1-2; 9 positions match TRBD1. Unmatched junction bases numbered 7, after V lost 0 bases and J lost 8 bases. The CDR3 has 15 residues. Germline CDR1 and CDR2: SEHNR and FQNEAQ (reference sequence). CDR3 amino acids: CASSLARTGVRGYTF. In DNA, the CDR3 is TGTGCCAGCAGCTTAGCAAGGACAGGGGTGAGAGGCTACACCTTC.

The J gene is TRBJ2-5, the V gene TRBV30, with no clear D. Germline values: CDR1 GTSNPN, CDR2 SVGIG (reference sequence). The germline V and J ends were trimmed by 4 bases and 6 bases, with 24 bases remaining between them. The CDR3 has 16 residues. Written as DNA, the CDR3 is TGTGCCTGGAATTCGTTTCGGAGAGGCCCGGAGAAGACCCAGTACTTC. Translation: CAWNSFRRGPEKTQYF.

This chain uses TRBV6-1 with TRBJ2-7; weak D call: TRBD1 (6 bases). There are 15 residues in the CDR3. The germline gives CDR1 MNHNS, CDR2 SASEGT. V was shortened by 0 bases and J by 5 bases, with 14 bases between the two germline ends. CDR3 nucleotides: TGTGCCAGCAGTGAAGCATTCACAGGGTTGCACGAGCAGTACTTC. It yields the protein CASSEAFTGLHEQYF.

This chain joins TRBV7-8 and TRBJ1-3, with TRBD1 matching over 9 bases. V shed 5 bases, J shed 2 bases, and the junction held 16 bases outside the gene matches. The CDR3 contains 19 residues. Germline CDR1 and CDR2: SGHVS and FQNEAQ. The CDR3 reads CASSPHSSNRGLPGNTIYF. Written as DNA, the CDR3 is TGTGCCAGCAGCCCCCATTCCTCCAACAGGGGGCTACCTGGAAACACCATATATTTT.

The V gene is TRBV29-1, the J gene TRBJ1-1; possibly TRBD1 for D (5 bases). This CDR3 contains 14 residues. Trimming stripped 5 bases from V and 3 bases from J, with 16 bases between. Germline V gives CDR1 SQVTM, CDR2 ANQGSEA. CDR3 amino acids: CSVWLAGGYTEAFF. As DNA, the CDR3 is TGCAGCGTTTGGTTAGCCGGGGGGTACACTGAAGCTTTCTTT.

The chain uses TRBV29-1 and TRBJ2-7; D is unclear. Between the trimmed V and J ends, which lost 7 bases and 2 bases, there was a span of 12 bases. Per the germline V gene, CDR1 is SQVTM and CDR2 is ANQGSEA. There are 12 residues in the CDR3. The CDR3 sequence: CSAEVPTYEQYF. As DNA, the CDR3 is TGCAGCGCCGAGGTCCCGACCTACGAGCAGTACTTC.

V usage is TRBV2 and J usage is TRBJ1-3; D gene unclear. CDR1 and CDR2 from the germline V gene are SNHLY and FYNNEI. CDR3 length: 15 residues. Trimming cost V 3 bases and J 2 bases, with 11 bases left between them. The chain's CDR3 is CASSEPGRTGNTIYF. In nucleotides, the CDR3 is TGTGCCAGCAGTGAGCCAGGTCGGACTGGAAACACCATATATTTT. Supplemented by reference TRBV2 and TRBJ1-3, the full variable domain reads EPEVTQTPSHQVTQMGQEVILRCVPISNHLYFYWYRQILGQKVEFLVSFYNNEISEKSEIFDDQFSVERPDGSNFTLKIRSTKLEDSAMYFCASSEPGRTGNTIYFGEGSWLTVV.